These 17 T cell receptor beta chains were all obtained from the same sample, sequenced in a study of T cell responses to AZD1222 COVID-19 vaccine. Produced via immunoSEQ multiplex PCR; TCRdb's table is partial and in-frame only. The data show 180,000 or so clones, around 95% seen once. Specimen: peripheral blood, collected on day 0 of AZD1222 vaccination. The receptors derive from an adult in good health.

The chain links TRBV28 to TRBJ2-7; tentatively, D is TRBD1 (5 bases). V lost 3 bases, J lost 5 bases, and 11 bases lay in between. The CDR3 is 13 amino acids. Germline CDR1 reads MDHEN; CDR2 reads SYDVKM. The CDR3 region has the DNA TGTGCCAGCAGTTTGGGCAGGGTTAACGAGCAGTACTTC. This sequence encodes CASSLGRVNEQYF. The whole variable domain, remainder taken from reference TRBV28 and TRBJ2-7, is DVKVTQSSRYLVKRTGEKVFLECVQDMDHENMFWYRQDPGLGLRLIYFSYDVKMKEKGDIPEGYSVSREKKERFSLILESASTNQTSMYLCASSLGRVNEQYFGPGTRLTVT.

The genes are TRBV5-1 and TRBJ1-6, with D unresolved. The germline V gene has CDR1 SGHRS and CDR2 YFSETQ. V was shortened by 5 bases and J by 7 bases, with 22 bases between the two germline ends. The CDR3 consists of 17 residues. This CDR3 is CASSYTPTGDKNSPLHF. CDR3 DNA: TGCGCCAGCAGTTATACCCCCACCGGCGATAAAAATTCACCCCTCCACTTT.

The sample holds a few counts of this clone. The chain uses TRBV6-2 or TRBV6-3 and TRBJ2-7; tentative D call: TRBD2 (5 bases). V was trimmed by 5 bases and J by 4 bases, leaving 12 bases between them. The length of the CDR3 is 13 residues. From germline, CDR1 is MNHEY and CDR2 SVGEGT. The CDR3 DNA sequence: TGTGCCAGCAGTATCCAGGAGGTATACGAGCAGTACTTC. Its translation: CASSIQEVYEQYF.

The chain uses TRBV5-8 and TRBJ1-5; unclear D gene. Trimming stripped 0 bases from V and 5 bases from J, with 12 bases between. The CDR3 totals 15 residues. Per the germline V gene, CDR1 is SGHTS and CDR2 is YDEGEE. The CDR3 nucleotides are TGTGCCAGCAGCTTGGACGGGTCGGGTTATCAGCCCCAGCATTTT. It translates to CASSLDGSGYQPQHF.

This clone was detected once. The chain recombines TRBV4-1 with TRBJ2-1; D is tentatively TRBD1 or TRBD2 (5 bases each). Trimming pared 0 bases from V and 9 bases from J, leaving 21 bases between. Per germline, CDR1 MGHRA and CDR2 YSYEKL. The CDR3 contains 17 residues. CDR3 sequence: CASSQDGSGRLGTEQFF. As DNA, the CDR3 is TGCGCCAGCAGCCAAGACGGGTCGGGGCGGCTTGGAACTGAGCAGTTCTTC.

The chain is built from TRBV19 and TRBJ1-1, with D hard to call. This CDR3 comprises 13 residues. Trimming cost V 1 base and J 0 bases, with 3 bases left between them. Germline V gives CDR1 LNHDA, CDR2 SQIVND (reference sequence). The CDR3 sequence: CASSIVMNTEAFF. CDR3 nucleotide sequence: TGTGCCAGTAGTATAGTTATGAACACTGAAGCTTTCTTT.

J is TRBJ2-7 and V is TRBV19; D remains unclear. The CDR3 totals 15 residues. Trimming pared 3 bases from V and 3 bases from J, leaving 15 bases between. Germline CDR1 LNHDA, CDR2 SQIVND (reference sequence). The DNA of the CDR3 is TGTGCCAGTAGTATGTCCAAGGGTTCATACTACGAGCAGTACTTC. It encodes CASSMSKGSYYEQYF.

The rearrangement joins TRBV5-4 to TRBJ2-1; D ambiguous. The CDR3 contains 15 residues. V lost 6 bases to trimming and J lost 2 bases, with 15 bases between them. Germline CDR1 reads SGHNT; CDR2 reads YYREEE (reference sequence). In nucleotides, the CDR3 is TGTGCCAGCACCACACCAGCCTCTGCCTACAATGAGCAGTTCTTC. The encoded protein is CASTTPASAYNEQFF. The entire variable domain, with the rest obtained from reference TRBV5-4 and TRBJ2-1, is as follows: ETGVTQSPTHLIKTRGQQVTLRCSSQSGHNTVSWYQQALGQGPQFIFQYYREEENGRGNFPPRFSGLQFPNYSSELNVNALELDDSALYLCASTTPASAYNEQFFGPGTRLTVL.

The gene calls are TRBV5-1 and TRBJ1-1; the D gene is possibly TRBD1 (5 bases). The CDR3 sequence is 15 residues long. Trimming shortened V by 7 bases and J by 0 bases, and 16 bases separated the two germline ends. The V gene's germline CDR1 is SGHRS and CDR2 YFSETQ. The CDR3 region is CASPPADTMNTEAFF. CDR3 nucleotides: TGCGCCAGCCCCCCCGCGGACACGATGAACACTGAAGCTTTCTTT.

The J gene is TRBJ2-5, the V gene TRBV7-9; 9 bases align to TRBD1. This CDR3 comprises 14 residues. V lost 4 bases, J lost 9 bases, and 9 bases stayed unmatched. Germline V gene lookup returns CDR1 SEHNR and CDR2 FQNEAQ (reference sequence). The CDR3 DNA is TGTGCCAGCAGCTCACTGACAGGGGGTACGGCCCAGTACTTC. Its translation is CASSSLTGGTAQYF. Full variable domain (missing parts from reference TRBV7-9 and TRBJ2-5): DTGVSQNPRHKITKRGQNVTFRCDPISEHNRLYWYRQTLGQGPEFLTYFQNEAQLEKSRLLSDRFSAERPKGSFSTLEIQRTEQGDSAMYLCASSSLTGGTAQYFGPGTRLLVL.

The rearrangement uses TRBV9 and TRBJ1-4, with D unclear. In germline, CDR1 is SGDLS, CDR2 YYNGEE. Trimming pared 4 bases from V and 7 bases from J, leaving 14 bases between. The CDR3 is made up of 14 amino acids. The CDR3 DNA sequence: TGTGCCAGCAGCCCCCGACTCGGGAGTGAAAAACTGTTTTTT. Translated, it gives CASSPRLGSEKLFF.

The chain carries TRBV28 and TRBJ2-5; the match to TRBD2 covers 10 bases. CDR1 and CDR2 (germline): MDHEN, SYDVKM. The V and J ends lost 6 bases and 2 bases, in that order; junction bases with no gene match: 9. The CDR3 extends over 16 amino acids. CDR3 in amino acids: CASSTGLAAIQETQYF. The CDR3 DNA is TGTGCCAGCAGCACTGGACTAGCGGCGATTCAAGAGACCCAGTACTTC.

The chain couples TRBV27 to TRBJ1-2; weak D call: TRBD1 (6 bases). The CDR3 runs to 15 residues. The V end was cut by 2 bases, the J end by 4 bases, with 14 bases between. The germline gives CDR1 MNHEY, CDR2 SMNVEV (reference sequence). The CDR3: CASSLGRGGGYGYTF. For the CDR3, the DNA is TGTGCCAGCAGTTTAGGCAGGGGCGGAGGCTATGGCTACACCTTC.

This clone has a handful of counts. The chain is built from TRBV6-4 and TRBJ2-3; D perhaps matches TRBD1 (6 bases). The CDR3 covers 13 residues. Germline CDR1 MRHNA, CDR2 SNTAGT. V lost 6 bases, J lost 5 bases, and 12 bases lay in between. The CDR3 reads CASSYRTEDTQYF. The CDR3 nucleotides read TGTGCCAGCAGCTACCGGACAGAAGATACGCAGTATTTT.

The chain employs TRBV28 and TRBJ2-3, with D possibly TRBD2 on 5 matching bases. Germline loops: CDR1 MDHEN, CDR2 SYDVKM. Between the trimmed V and J ends, which lost 3 bases and 6 bases, there was a span of 10 bases. This CDR3 is built from 13 residues. CDR3 loop: CASSFLAGDTQYF. DNA for the CDR3: TGTGCCAGCAGTTTCCTAGCCGGGGATACGCAGTATTTT.

V and J are TRBV7-3 and TRBJ1-2; 8 positions match TRBD1. Per the germline V gene, CDR1 is SGHTA and CDR2 is FQGTGA. Unmatched junction bases numbered 5, after V lost 5 bases and J lost 0 bases. This CDR3 has 15 amino acids. The CDR3 loop reads CASSKTGDTNYGYTF. The CDR3 nucleotides read TGTGCCAGCAGCAAGACAGGGGACACTAACTATGGCTACACCTTC. Looking up the rest from reference TRBV7-3 and TRBJ1-2 gives the full variable domain: GAGVSQTPSNKVTEKGKYVELRCDPISGHTALYWYRQSLGQGPEFLIYFQGTGAADDSGLPNDRFFAVRPEGSVSTLKIQRTERGDSAVYLCASSKTGDTNYGYTFGSGTRLTVV.

The chain is built from TRBV4-1 and TRBJ1-5; D unclear. V lost 0 bases and J lost 3, with 9 bases in between. Germline V gene lookup returns CDR1 MGHRA and CDR2 YSYEKL. This CDR3 is 15 amino acids long. The CDR3 loop is CASSQDVGVNQPQHF. The CDR3 DNA reads TGCGCCAGCAGCCAAGATGTTGGCGTCAATCAGCCCCAGCATTTT.